The TCR beta chain under discussion was sequenced for a study of T cells in localized non-small cell lung cancer. General study points: Uninvolved adjacent lung, not tumor, had the highest T cell clonality. Turning up in adjacent lung were a median roughly 62 of the top 100 tumor clones. Longer survival (overall) was linked to higher T cell density in blood.

The V end lost 2 bases, the J end lost 12 bases, and 7 bases lay between the germline ends. CDR1 and CDR2 (germline): LNHDA, SQIVND (reference sequence). The CDR3 is 11 residues long. The repertoire was sequenced with immunoSEQ multiplex PCR; TCRdb's copy has only in-frame clones and lacks some. The table shows thousands of clones, with approximately 25% occurring only once. Points on this clone: Its antigen is unknown.

J is TRBJ1-4 and V is TRBV19; D is unclear. The TCR sequence derives from a woman aged 40-70 years with stage I lung adenocarcinoma. The sequencing here drew on lung tumor tissue, taken before any cancer treatment. As DNA, the CDR3 is TGTGCCAGTAGTATACGCGGGGAACTGTTTTTT. Translation: CASSIRGELFF.